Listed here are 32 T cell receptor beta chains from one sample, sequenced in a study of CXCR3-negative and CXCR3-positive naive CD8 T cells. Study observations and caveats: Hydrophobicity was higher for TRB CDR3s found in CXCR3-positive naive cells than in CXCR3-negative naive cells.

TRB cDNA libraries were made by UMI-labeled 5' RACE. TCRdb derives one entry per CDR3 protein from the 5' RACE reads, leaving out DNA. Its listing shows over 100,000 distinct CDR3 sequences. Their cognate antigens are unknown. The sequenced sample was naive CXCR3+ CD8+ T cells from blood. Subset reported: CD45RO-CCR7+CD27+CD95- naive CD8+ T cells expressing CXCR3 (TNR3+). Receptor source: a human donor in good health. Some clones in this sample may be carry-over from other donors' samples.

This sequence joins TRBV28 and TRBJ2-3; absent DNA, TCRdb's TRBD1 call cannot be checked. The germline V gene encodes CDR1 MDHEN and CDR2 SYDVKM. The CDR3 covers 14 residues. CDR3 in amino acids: CASSPLRVPDTQYF.

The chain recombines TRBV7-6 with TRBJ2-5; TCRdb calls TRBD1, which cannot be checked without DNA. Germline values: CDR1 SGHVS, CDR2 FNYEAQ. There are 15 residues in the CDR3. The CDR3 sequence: CASTPLRGKEETQYF.

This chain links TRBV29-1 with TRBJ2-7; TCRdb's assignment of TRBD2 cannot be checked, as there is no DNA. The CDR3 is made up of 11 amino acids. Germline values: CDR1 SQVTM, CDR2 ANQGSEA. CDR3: CSGTTSYEQYF.

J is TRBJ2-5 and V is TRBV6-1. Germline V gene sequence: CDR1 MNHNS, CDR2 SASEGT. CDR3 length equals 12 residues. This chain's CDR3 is CASRDLSETQYF.

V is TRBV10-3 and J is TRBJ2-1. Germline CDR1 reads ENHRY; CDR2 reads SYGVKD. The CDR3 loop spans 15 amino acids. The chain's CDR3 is CAISESAGSYNEQFF.

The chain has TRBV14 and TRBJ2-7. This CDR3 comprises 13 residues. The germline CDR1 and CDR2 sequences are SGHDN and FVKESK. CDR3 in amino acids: CASSQDHSYEQYF.

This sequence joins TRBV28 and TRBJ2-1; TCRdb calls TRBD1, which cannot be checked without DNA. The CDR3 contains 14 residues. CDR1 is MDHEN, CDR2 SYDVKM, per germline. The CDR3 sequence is CASSLGNEGDEQFF. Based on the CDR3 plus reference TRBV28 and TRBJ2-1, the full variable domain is DVKVTQSSRYLVKRTGEKVFLECVQDMDHENMFWYRQDPGLGLRLIYFSYDVKMKEKGDIPEGYSVSREKKERFSLILESASTNQTSMYLCASSLGNEGDEQFFGPGTRLTVL.

CDR3 loop: CASSLDGVEQYF. The J gene is TRBJ2-7, the V gene TRBV7-9. The germline CDR1 and CDR2 sequences are SEHNR and FQNEAQ (reference sequence). The CDR3 is 12 residues long.

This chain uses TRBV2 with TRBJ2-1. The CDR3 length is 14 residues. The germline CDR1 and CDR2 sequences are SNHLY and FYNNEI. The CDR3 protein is CASSEVGQDNEQFF.

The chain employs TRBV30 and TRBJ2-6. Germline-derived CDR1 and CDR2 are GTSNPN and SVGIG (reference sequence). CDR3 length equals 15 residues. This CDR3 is CAWSVVIYGANVLTF.

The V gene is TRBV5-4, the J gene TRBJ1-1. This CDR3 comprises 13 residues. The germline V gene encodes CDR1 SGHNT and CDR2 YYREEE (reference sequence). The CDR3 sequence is CASSLDGLTEAFF. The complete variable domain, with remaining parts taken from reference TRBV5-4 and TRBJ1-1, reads ETGVTQSPTHLIKTRGQQVTLRCSSQSGHNTVSWYQQALGQGPQFIFQYYREEENGRGNFPPRFSGLQFPNYSSELNVNALELDDSALYLCASSLDGLTEAFFGQGTRLTVV.

The CDR3 loop reads CSARDIRGGTYGYTF. The V gene is TRBV20-1, the J gene TRBJ1-2. CDR3 length: 15 amino acids. The germline V gene encodes CDR1 DFQATT and CDR2 SNEGSKA (reference sequence).

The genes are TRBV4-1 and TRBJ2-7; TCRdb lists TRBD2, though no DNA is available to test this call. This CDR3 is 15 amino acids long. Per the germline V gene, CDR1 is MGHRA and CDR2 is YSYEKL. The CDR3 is CASSKRVQRESEQYF.

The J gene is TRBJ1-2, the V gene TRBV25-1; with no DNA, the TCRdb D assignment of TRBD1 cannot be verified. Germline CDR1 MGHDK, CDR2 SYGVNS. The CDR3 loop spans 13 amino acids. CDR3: CASSDITGRGYTF.

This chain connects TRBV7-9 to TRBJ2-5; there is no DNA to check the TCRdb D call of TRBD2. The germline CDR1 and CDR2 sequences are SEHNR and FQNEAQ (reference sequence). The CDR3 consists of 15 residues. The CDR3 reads CASSSTSGGMETQYF.

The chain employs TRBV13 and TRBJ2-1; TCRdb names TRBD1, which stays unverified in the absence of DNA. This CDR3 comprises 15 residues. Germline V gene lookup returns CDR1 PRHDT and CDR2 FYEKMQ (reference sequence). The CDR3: CASSLERGGYNEQFF.

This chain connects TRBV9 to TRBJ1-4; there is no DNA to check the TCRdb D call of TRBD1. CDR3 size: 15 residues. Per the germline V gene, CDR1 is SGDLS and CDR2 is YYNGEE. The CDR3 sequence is CASIADGTTNEKLFF.

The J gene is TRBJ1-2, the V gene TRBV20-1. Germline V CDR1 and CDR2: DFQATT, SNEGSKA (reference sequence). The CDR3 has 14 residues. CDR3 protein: CSAREVSFTFGYTF.

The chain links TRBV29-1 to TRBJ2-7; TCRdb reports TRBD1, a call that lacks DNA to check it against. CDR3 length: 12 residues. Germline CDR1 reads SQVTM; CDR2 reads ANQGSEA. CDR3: CSVEGTAYEQYF.

The CDR3 loop is CSARLPPGAESSYNSPLHF. The chain joins TRBV20-1 to TRBJ1-6. The CDR3 length is 19 residues. CDR1 and CDR2 (germline): DFQATT, SNEGSKA (reference sequence).

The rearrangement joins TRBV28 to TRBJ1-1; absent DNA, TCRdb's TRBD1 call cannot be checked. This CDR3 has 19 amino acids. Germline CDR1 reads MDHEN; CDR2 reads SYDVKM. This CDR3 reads CASSLVFMGQGWANTEAFF.

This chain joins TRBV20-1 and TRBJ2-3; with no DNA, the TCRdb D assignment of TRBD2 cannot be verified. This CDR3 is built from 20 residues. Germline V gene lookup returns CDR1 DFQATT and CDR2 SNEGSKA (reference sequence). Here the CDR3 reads CSARPFSQAGVRHATDTQYF.

The CDR3 loop reads CAWSVWGGTEAFF. V is TRBV30 and J is TRBJ1-1; TCRdb's assignment of TRBD1 cannot be checked, as there is no DNA. There are 13 residues in the CDR3. CDR1 is GTSNPN and CDR2 is SVGIG in the germline V gene (reference sequence).

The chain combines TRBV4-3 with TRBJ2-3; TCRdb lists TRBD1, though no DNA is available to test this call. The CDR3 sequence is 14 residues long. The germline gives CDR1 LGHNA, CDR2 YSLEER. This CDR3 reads CASSQEDNTDTQYF.

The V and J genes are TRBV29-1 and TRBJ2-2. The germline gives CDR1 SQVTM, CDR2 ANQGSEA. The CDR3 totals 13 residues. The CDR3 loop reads CSVESFYTGELFF.

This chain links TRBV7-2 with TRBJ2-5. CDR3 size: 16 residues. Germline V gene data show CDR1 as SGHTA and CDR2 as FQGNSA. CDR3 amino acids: CASSLNVGEGQETQYF.

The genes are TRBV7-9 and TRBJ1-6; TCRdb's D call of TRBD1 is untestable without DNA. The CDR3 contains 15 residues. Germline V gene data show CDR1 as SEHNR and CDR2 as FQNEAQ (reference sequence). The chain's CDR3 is CASSATTRLGEPLHF. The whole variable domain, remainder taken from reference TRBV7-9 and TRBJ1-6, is DTGVSQNPRHKITKRGQNVTFRCDPISEHNRLYWYRQTLGQGPEFLTYFQNEAQLEKSRLLSDRFSAERPKGSFSTLEIQRTEQGDSAMYLCASSATTRLGEPLHFGNGTRLTVT.

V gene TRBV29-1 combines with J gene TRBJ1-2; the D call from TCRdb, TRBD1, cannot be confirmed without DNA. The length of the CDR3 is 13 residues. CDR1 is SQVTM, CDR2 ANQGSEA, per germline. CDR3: CSVLRDIVYGYTF.

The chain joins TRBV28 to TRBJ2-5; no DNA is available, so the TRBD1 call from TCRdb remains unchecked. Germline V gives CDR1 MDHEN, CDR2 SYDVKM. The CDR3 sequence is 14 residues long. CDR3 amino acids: CASSFRQGDETQYF.

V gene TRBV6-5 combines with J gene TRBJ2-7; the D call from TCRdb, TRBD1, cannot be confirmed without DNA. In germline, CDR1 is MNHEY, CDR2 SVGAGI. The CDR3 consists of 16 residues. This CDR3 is CASSYTDRSKSYEQYF.

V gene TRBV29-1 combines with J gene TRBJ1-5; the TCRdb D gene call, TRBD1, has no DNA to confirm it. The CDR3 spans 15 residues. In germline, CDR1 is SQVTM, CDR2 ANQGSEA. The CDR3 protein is CSVQDRAGINQSQHF.

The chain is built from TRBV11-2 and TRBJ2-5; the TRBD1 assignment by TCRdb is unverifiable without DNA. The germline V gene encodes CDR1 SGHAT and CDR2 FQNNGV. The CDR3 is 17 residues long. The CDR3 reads CASSFGTSQGRQETQYF.